Presented here are 27 T cell receptor beta chains from one specimen sequenced in a study of identical twins. TCRdb reprocessed the 5' RACE reads via MiXCR and lists one record per CDR3 protein. The sample comprises fewer than 250,000 distinct CDR3 sequences, less than 9.5% of which are singletons, and 5% to 6.5% rests with the top ten. The sample was memory (CD45RO+) T cells sorted from blood. Receptors originate from a woman between 18 and 30 years old in good health.

This clonotype has only a few counts. The gene calls are TRBV6-5 and TRBJ2-7; TRBD1 aligns across 9 bases. V gave up 4 bases and J gave up 2 bases; unmatched junction bases: 3. This CDR3 spans 14 amino acids. The germline V gene has CDR1 MNHEY and CDR2 SVGAGI. The CDR3 loop is CASSSRDRAYEQYF. CDR3 nucleotide sequence: TGTGCCAGCAGTTCCCGGGACAGGGCCTACGAGCAGTACTTC.

This sequence joins TRBV14 and TRBJ1-2; 7 positions match TRBD1. Unmatched junction bases numbered 5, after V lost 0 bases and J lost 1 base. This CDR3 spans 16 amino acids. Germline CDR1 reads SGHDN; CDR2 reads FVKESK. In DNA form, the CDR3 reads TGTGCCAGCAGCCAAGATCGGCGGGACAGTAACTATGGCTACACCTTC. Its protein is CASSQDRRDSNYGYTF.

This clonotype showed up just a few times. V and J are TRBV27 and TRBJ1-2; D is uncertain. The CDR3 sequence is 14 residues long. Between the trimmed V and J ends, which lost 1 base and 4 bases, there was a span of 10 bases. Germline lookup yields CDR1 MNHEY and CDR2 SMNVEV (reference sequence). In nucleotides, the CDR3 is TGTGCCAGCAGTTTATTCGGCAATATCTATGGCTACACCTTC. Encoded protein: CASSLFGNIYGYTF.

This chain uses TRBV3-1 with TRBJ1-5, with D uncertain. There are 15 residues in the CDR3. Per the germline V gene, CDR1 is LGHDT and CDR2 is YNNKEL (reference sequence). V lost 1 base and J lost 11, with 18 bases in between. The CDR3 DNA is TGTGCCAGCAGCCAAGGGGCAGCGTGGCGAGCGGCCCAGCATTTT. It is translated as CASSQGAAWRAAQHF.

This chain joins TRBV19 and TRBJ1-5; possible D gene TRBD1, 5 bases. The CDR3 length is 14 residues. Germline V CDR1 and CDR2: LNHDA, SQIVND (reference sequence). The V gene lost 7 bases and the J gene lost 5 bases, with 15 bases spanning the gap. The CDR3 coding sequence is TGTGCCAGTACCGAGAGGAGGGGAGATCAGCCCCAGCATTTT. Protein product: CASTERRGDQPQHF.

The genes are TRBV5-1 and TRBJ2-1; D is tentatively TRBD1 or TRBD2 (5 bases each). The CDR3 consists of 15 residues. Trimming took off 4 bases at V and 3 bases at J, with 14 bases between the two ends. The germline V gene has CDR1 SGHRS and CDR2 YFSETQ. The CDR3 DNA reads TGCGCCAGCAGCACCCGGGACGGTTTCTACAATGAGCAGTTCTTC. It yields the protein CASSTRDGFYNEQFF.

A few counts support this clonotype. The chain combines TRBV27 with TRBJ2-3; 14 bases are shared with TRBD2. The junction had 9 bases not matched to a gene; V was cut back by 3 bases and J by 4 bases. CDR1 is MNHEY and CDR2 is SMNVEV in the germline V gene (reference sequence). This CDR3 spans 18 amino acids. CDR3 DNA sequence: TGTGCCAGCAGTTTCCAACCCACGACTAGCGGGGGGGCAGATACGCAGTATTTT. This encodes CASSFQPTTSGGADTQYF.

This clonotype was seen more than once but under ten times. This rearrangement joins TRBV18 to TRBJ2-7; 7 bases are a match to TRBD1. CDR1 KGHSH and CDR2 LQKENI come from the germline V gene. V was clipped by 3 bases and J by 9 bases; unmatched bases: 2. This CDR3 region has 11 residues. DNA for the CDR3: TGTGCCAGCTCACCTCGGACAGGGCAGTACTTC. This sequence encodes CASSPRTGQYF.

This clonotype was counted a few times. The chain employs TRBV5-1 and TRBJ1-4, with 7 bases that match TRBD1. CDR1 is SGHRS and CDR2 is YFSETQ in the germline V gene. V lost 4 bases and J lost 7; bases outside the gene matches: 10. This CDR3 spans 15 amino acids. This CDR3 is CASSLQGNLGEKLFF. Here the CDR3 DNA reads TGCGCCAGCAGCCTACAGGGGAATCTCGGTGAAAAACTGTTTTTT.

In this sample, this clonotype turned up many times. The DNA for the CDR3 is TGTGCCAGCAGCCTAGGAGATAGCGGGAGGAACCACGAGCAGTACTTC. This codes for CASSLGDSGRNHEQYF. The rearrangement joins TRBV7-9 to TRBJ2-7; 10 nucleotides line up with TRBD2. The J segment lost 5 bases and the V segment lost 5 bases, leaving 12 bases of the junction unmatched. The V gene's germline CDR1 is SEHNR and CDR2 FQNEAQ (reference sequence). This CDR3 contains 16 residues. Filled out from reference TRBV7-9 and TRBJ2-7, the complete variable domain reads DTGVSQNPRHKITKRGQNVTFRCDPISEHNRLYWYRQTLGQGPEFLTYFQNEAQLEKSRLLSDRFSAERPKGSFSTLEIQRTEQGDSAMYLCASSLGDSGRNHEQYFGPGTRLTVT.

CDR3 sequence (DNA): TGTGCCAGCAGCGTAGGGCTACAGAACACTGAAGCTTTCTTT. The encoded protein is CASSVGLQNTEAFF. This chain links TRBV9 with TRBJ1-1; D ambiguous. This CDR3 is built from 14 residues. With 0 bases removed from V and 1 base from J, the gap between germline ends came to 7 bases. Germline-derived CDR1 and CDR2 are SGDLS and YYNGEE.

This clonotype showed up just a few times. CDR3 residues: CASSVGTSGGSDTQYF. CDR3 nucleotide sequence: TGTGCCAGCAGCGTAGGGACTAGCGGGGGTTCCGATACGCAGTATTTT. The gene calls are TRBV9 and TRBJ2-3, with 13 bases aligning to TRBD2. This CDR3 region has 16 residues. The V segment lost 0 bases and the J segment 6 bases; nucleotides outside the gene matches: 4. Germline V lookup: CDR1 SGDLS, CDR2 YYNGEE.

V is TRBV9 and J is TRBJ1-2, with 8 bases lining up with TRBD1. The CDR3 has 15 amino acids. V was clipped by 4 bases and J by 2 bases; unmatched bases: 7. The V gene's germline CDR1 is SGDLS and CDR2 YYNGEE. The CDR3 region is CASSPNRDRNYGYTF. In nucleotides, the CDR3 is TGTGCCAGCAGCCCCAACCGGGACAGGAACTATGGCTACACCTTC. The full variable domain, completed using reference TRBV9 and TRBJ1-2, is DSGVTQTPKHLITATGQRVTLRCSPRSGDLSVYWYQQSLDQGLQFLIQYYNGEERAKGNILERFSAQQFPDLHSELNLSSLELGDSALYFCASSPNRDRNYGYTFGSGTRLTVV.

The table lists this clonotype with many counts. V usage is TRBV25-1 and J usage is TRBJ2-7, with TRBD1 identical over 7 bases. In germline, CDR1 is MGHDK, CDR2 SYGVNS. V trimming: 6 bases; J trimming: 0 bases; junction bases outside the gene matches: 11. CDR3 length equals 16 residues. The CDR3 bases are TGTGCCAGCAGCTCGGTTCGGACAGGCGACTCCTACGAGCAGTACTTC. Its translation is CASSSVRTGDSYEQYF.

This clonotype occurred a few times. The gene calls are TRBV2 and TRBJ2-7; 12 bases fit TRBD1. The trim removed 4 bases at V and 5 bases at J, leaving 9 bases unmatched. The germline V gene has CDR1 SNHLY and CDR2 FYNNEI. CDR3 size: 16 residues. CDR3 amino acids: CASSGPGQGAYHEQYF. The CDR3 nucleotides are TGTGCCAGCAGTGGACCGGGACAGGGGGCTTACCACGAGCAGTACTTC.

This clonotype has just a few counts. The chain has TRBV12-3 or TRBV12-4 and TRBJ2-4; 8 nucleotides match TRBD1. J lost 0 bases, V lost 6 bases, and 4 bases had no gene match. This CDR3 contains 15 residues. The CDR3 loop reads CASSSGGLAKNIQYF. CDR3 in DNA: TGTGCCAGCAGCTCAGGGGGCCTAGCCAAAAACATTCAGTACTTC.

For the CDR3, the DNA is TGTGCCAGCAGACCTCCTCCGCGGGATACGCAGTATTTT. This sequence encodes CASRPPPRDTQYF. The chain joins TRBV7-9 to TRBJ2-3; D not certain. Trimming took off 6 bases at V and 6 bases at J, with 13 bases between the two ends. CDR3 length equals 13 residues. CDR1 SEHNR and CDR2 FQNEAQ come from the germline V gene (reference sequence).

The rearrangement uses TRBV3-1 and TRBJ2-7; 12 bases fit TRBD2. CDR1 is LGHDT and CDR2 is YNNKEL in the germline V gene (reference sequence). This CDR3 contains 16 residues. Trimming took 2 bases from V and 12 from J; bases not matched to a gene: 14. Here the CDR3 reads CASSQRGGTSGSSAYF. The CDR3 nucleotides read TGTGCCAGCAGCCAAAGGGGGGGGACTAGCGGGTCTTCGGCGTACTTC.

The chain couples TRBV20-1 to TRBJ1-2, with D unclear. This CDR3 has 12 amino acids. The V gene's germline CDR1 is DFQATT and CDR2 SNEGSKA (reference sequence). In DNA, the CDR3 is TGCATCGTCGACGGACCCTACTATGGCTACACCTTC. Protein sequence: CIVDGPYYGYTF.

The chain is built from TRBV11-3 and TRBJ1-4; D gene ambiguous. The length of the CDR3 is 15 residues. CDR1 SGHNT and CDR2 YENEEA come from the germline V gene. Trimming stripped 2 bases from V and 0 bases from J, with 7 bases between. The CDR3 is CASSLRHATNEKLFF. The CDR3 DNA sequence: TGTGCCAGCAGCTTAAGACACGCAACTAATGAAAAACTGTTTTTT.

V and J are TRBV6-1 and TRBJ2-7, with TRBD2 as a possible D gene (6 bases). V lost 5 bases to trimming and J lost 7 bases, with 21 bases between them. The CDR3 has 15 amino acids. Germline V gives CDR1 MNHNS, CDR2 SASEGT. The CDR3: CASSQGREPFREQYF. For the CDR3, the DNA is TGTGCCAGCAGTCAAGGACGGGAGCCGTTTCGTGAGCAGTACTTC.

This clonotype was picked up many times. The rearrangement uses TRBV20-1 and TRBJ1-6; 8 bases are a match to TRBD1. After removal of 5 bases from V and 5 bases from J, the junction contained 2 bases not matched to a gene. CDR1 is DFQATT and CDR2 is SNEGSKA in the germline V gene (reference sequence). The CDR3 loop spans 13 amino acids. CDR3 nucleotide sequence: TGCAGTGCTCAGGGGGCCAATAATTCACCCCTCCACTTT. This translates into CSAQGANNSPLHF.

This clonotype was found many times. The chain joins TRBV5-5 to TRBJ1-1; the D is unclear. The CDR3 sequence is 13 residues long. Trimming cost V 6 bases and J 6 bases, with 15 bases left between them. The germline CDR1 and CDR2 sequences are SGHKS and YYEKEE (reference sequence). The CDR3 region has the DNA TGTGCCAGCAACCCCTCCACCCGATCTGAAGCTTTCTTT. It translates to CASNPSTRSEAFF.

V and J are TRBV4-2 and TRBJ2-7; TRBD1 agrees at 8 bases. CDR3 size: 14 residues. Germline assignment: CDR1 LGHNA and CDR2 YNFKEQ. J was trimmed by 5 bases and V by 0 bases; bases with no gene match: 3. CDR3 sequence (DNA): TGTGCCAGCAGCCAAGAGACAGGGGTAGACGAGCAGTACTTC. Translation gives CASSQETGVDEQYF.

This clonotype has ten or more counts. The gene calls are TRBV30 and TRBJ1-2; the D gene is possibly TRBD1 (5 bases). The V end was cut by 8 bases, the J end by 8 bases, with 24 bases between. The germline gives CDR1 GTSNPN, CDR2 SVGIG (reference sequence). CDR3 size: 14 residues. CDR3 in amino acids: CALDGAGKPRGYTF. The CDR3 coding sequence is TGTGCCCTGGACGGGGCTGGGAAACCTCGAGGCTACACCTTC.

This clonotype has only a few counts. V usage is TRBV20-1 and J usage is TRBJ2-7; 9 bases agree with TRBD1. CDR1 and CDR2 from the germline V gene are DFQATT and SNEGSKA (reference sequence). With V trimmed by 6 bases and J by 4 bases, 7 bases remained unmatched. The CDR3 contains 13 residues. The CDR3 loop is CSASGTGLYEQYF. For the CDR3, the DNA is TGCAGTGCATCCGGGACAGGGCTGTACGAGCAGTACTTC.

A few counts support this clonotype. The chain is built from TRBV2 and TRBJ2-7; maybe TRBD2 (7 bases). V was trimmed by 7 bases and J by 2 bases, leaving 12 bases between them. Germline-derived CDR1 and CDR2 are SNHLY and FYNNEI. This CDR3 is built from 13 residues. CDR3 loop: CASMGGLAYEQYF. The CDR3, as DNA: TGTGCCAGCATGGGGGGGCTGGCCTACGAGCAGTACTTC.